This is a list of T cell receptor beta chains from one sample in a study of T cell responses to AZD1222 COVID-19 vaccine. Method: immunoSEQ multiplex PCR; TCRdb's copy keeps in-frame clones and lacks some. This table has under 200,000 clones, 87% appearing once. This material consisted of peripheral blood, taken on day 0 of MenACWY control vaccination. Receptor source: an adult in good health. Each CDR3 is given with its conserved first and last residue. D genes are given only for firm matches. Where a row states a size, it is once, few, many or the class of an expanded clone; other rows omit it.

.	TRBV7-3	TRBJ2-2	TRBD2	TGTGCCAGCAGCTTAAGAGGGGAGCGGGAGTATAAAACCGGGGAGCTGTTTTTT	CASSLRGEREYKTGELFF
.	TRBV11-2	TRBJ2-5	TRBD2	TGTGCCAGCAGCTCAGGACTAGCGGGAGAACTTGAGACCCAGTACTTC	CASSSGLAGELETQYF
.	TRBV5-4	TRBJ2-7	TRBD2	TGTGCCAGCAGGCGAGCGGGAGGGCCCCCCGAGCAGTACTTC	CASRRAGGPPEQYF
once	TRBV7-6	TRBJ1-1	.	TGTGCCAGCAGCTCACCCCCGAGGGGGAGGAACACTGAAGCTTTCTTT	CASSSPPRGRNTEAFF
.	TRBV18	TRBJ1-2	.	TGTGCCAGCTCCTCGTCAGACAGCGGGATGTACACCTTC	CASSSSDSGMYTF
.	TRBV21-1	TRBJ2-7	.	TGTGCCAGCAAGACAGGGGACTACGAGCAGTACTTC	CASKTGDYEQYF
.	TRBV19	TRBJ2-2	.	TGTGCCAGTACCCTTTCCACCGGGGAGCTGTTTTTT	CASTLSTGELFF
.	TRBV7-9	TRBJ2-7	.	TGTGCCAGCAGCCCCCCACGAGCGGGCACGATGTACGAGCAGTACTTC	CASSPPRAGTMYEQYF
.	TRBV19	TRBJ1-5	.	TGTGCCAGTCAGTCAGAGGTCGGTAGCAATCAGCCCCAGCATTTT	CASQSEVGSNQPQHF
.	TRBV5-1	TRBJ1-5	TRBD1	TGCGCCAGCAGCTTGGGTGACAGGGGGCGAAATCAGCCCCAGCATTTT	CASSLGDRGRNQPQHF
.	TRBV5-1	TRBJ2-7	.	TGCGCCAGCAGCTTGGGGGGCCAAGGTGGAGAGCAGTACTTC	CASSLGGQGGEQYF
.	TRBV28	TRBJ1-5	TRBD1	TGTGCCAGCACCGTGGACAGGCGGAGAGGCGGGGCCAATCAGCCCCAGCATTTT	CASTVDRRRGGANQPQHF
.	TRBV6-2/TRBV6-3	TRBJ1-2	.	TGTGCCAGCAGTTCAGACAGGAGGGTCCCCTATGGCTACACCTTC	CASSSDRRVPYGYTF
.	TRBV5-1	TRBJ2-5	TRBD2	TGCGCCAGCAGCCCGACCCCAATACTAGCGGGGGGCCAAGAGACCCAGTACTTC	CASSPTPILAGGQETQYF
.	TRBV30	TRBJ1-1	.	TGTGCCAGGGCAGGGGCGAGCGCTGAAGCTTTCTTT	CARAGASAEAFF
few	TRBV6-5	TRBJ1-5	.	TGTGCCAGCAGCCCCCGGGACGGATATCAGCCCCAGCATTTT	CASSPRDGYQPQHF
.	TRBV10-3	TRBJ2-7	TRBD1	TGTGCCATCAGTAACAGGGGGCAATTGGACGAGCAGTACTTC	CAISNRGQLDEQYF
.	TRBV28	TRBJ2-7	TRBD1	TGTGCCAGCACCGCTGGACAGGGTTCCTACGAGCAGTACTTC	CASTAGQGSYEQYF
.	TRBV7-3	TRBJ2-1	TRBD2	TGTGCCAGCAGCCCGGGGGGGCAACTCGGTGAGCAGTTCTTC	CASSPGGQLGEQFF
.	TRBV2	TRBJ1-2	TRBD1	TGTGCCAGCAAGGCGGGACAGAACTATGGCTACACCTTC	CASKAGQNYGYTF
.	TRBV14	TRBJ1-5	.	TGTGCCAGCAGCCTAGGATTGAATCAGCCCCAGCATTTT	CASSLGLNQPQHF
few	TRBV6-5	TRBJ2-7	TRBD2	TGTGCCAGCAGCCCCGGGAGGGTAGGATTCGAGCAGTACTTC	CASSPGRVGFEQYF
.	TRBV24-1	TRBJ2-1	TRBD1	TGTGCCACCAGTGAACCAGGGGGATCATCCTACAATGAGCAGTTCTTC	CATSEPGGSSYNEQFF
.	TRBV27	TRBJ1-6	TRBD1	TGTGCCAGCAGTTTATCCGGACAGGGGGTTTCACCCCTCCACTTT	CASSLSGQGVSPLHF
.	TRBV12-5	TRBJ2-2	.	TGTGCTAGTGCCGAATCAGGAAAACGGGACACCGGGGAGCTGTTTTTT	CASAESGKRDTGELFF
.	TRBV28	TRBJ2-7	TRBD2	TGTGCCAGCAGGTCGACTAGCGGCTTCGAGCAGTACTTC	CASRSTSGFEQYF
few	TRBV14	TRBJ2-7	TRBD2	TGTGCCAGCAGCCACACTCTAGCGGGAGGGCCTGACGAGCAGTACTTC	CASSHTLAGGPDEQYF
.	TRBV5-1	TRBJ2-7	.	TGCGCCAGCAGCTTGGTATCTTCGACAGTCGGCGAGCAGTACTTC	CASSLVSSTVGEQYF
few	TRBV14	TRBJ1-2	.	TGTGCCAGCAGCCAAGATCAAGGCAGTCGATATGGCTACACCTTC	CASSQDQGSRYGYTF
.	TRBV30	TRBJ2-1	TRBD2	TGTGCCGGCCGCCTAGCGGGGGTATACAATGAGCAGTTCTTC	CAGRLAGVYNEQFF
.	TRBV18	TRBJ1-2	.	TGTGCCAGCTCACCACTGGAGCCGGGGGACTCCCGGGTTGAGGGCTACACCTTC	CASSPLEPGDSRVEGYTF
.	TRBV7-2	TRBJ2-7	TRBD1	TGTGCCAGCAGCCCCGCGGCAGGGGGCATCTACGAGCAGTACTTC	CASSPAAGGIYEQYF
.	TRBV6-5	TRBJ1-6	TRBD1	TGTGCCAGCAGTTACTCGGGGACAGGGGGGAATTCACCCCTCCACTTT	CASSYSGTGGNSPLHF
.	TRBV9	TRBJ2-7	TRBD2	TGTGCCAGCAGCGCCACGGGGGGCGAGCAGTACTTC	CASSATGGEQYF
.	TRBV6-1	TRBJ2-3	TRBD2	TGTGCCAGCAGTGGGACTAGCGGGGGCCCCAGCACAGATACGCAGTATTTT	CASSGTSGGPSTDTQYF
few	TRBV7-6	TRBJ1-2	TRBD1	TGTGCCAGCAGCTGGGGGGACAGAGACACTAACTATGGCTACACCTTC	CASSWGDRDTNYGYTF
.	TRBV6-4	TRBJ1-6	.	TGTGCCAGCAGTGACTCGATAGAGGGAAATTCACCCCTCCACTTT	CASSDSIEGNSPLHF